The 28 T cell receptor beta chains given below trace back to one sample, sequenced in a study of blood T cell repertoires in COVID-19. TCRdb's copy holds only in-frame clones and misses some; the assay was immunoSEQ multiplex PCR. The sample records tens of thousands of clones, about nine tenths being singletons. Sample: peripheral blood. These receptors were collected from a man in his 60s with COVID-19, enrolled during active disease.

The chain carries TRBV2 and TRBJ1-2; TRBD1 is a possible D gene (5 bases). Germline V lookup: CDR1 SNHLY, CDR2 FYNNEI. CDR3 length: 14 amino acids. Trimming removed 6 bases at V and 0 bases at J, with 11 bases between. The CDR3 reads CASSVDRSNYGYTF. The CDR3 nucleotides are TGTGCCAGCAGCGTCGACAGATCTAACTATGGCTACACCTTC.

The table lists this clone with a count of one. V usage is TRBV28 and J usage is TRBJ1-3, with TRBD1 as a possible D gene (5 bases). The CDR3 loop spans 15 amino acids. V lost 6 bases and J 0 bases, leaving 12 bases between the germline ends. Per the germline V gene, CDR1 is MDHEN and CDR2 is SYDVKM. The CDR3 is CASRSDRFSGNTIYF. The CDR3 coding sequence is TGTGCCAGCAGGTCCGACAGATTCTCTGGAAACACCATATATTTT.

In this sample, this clone turned up once. The chain couples TRBV15 to TRBJ1-2, with D maybe TRBD1 (6 bases). Germline CDR1 and CDR2: LNHNV and YYDKDF (reference sequence). The CDR3 has 14 amino acids. Trimming removed 3 bases at V and 4 bases at J, with 12 bases between. The CDR3 sequence is CATSSSRGFYGYTF. For the CDR3, the DNA is TGTGCCACCAGCAGTTCCAGGGGATTCTATGGCTACACCTTC.

The chain uses TRBV18 and TRBJ2-7, with D perhaps matching TRBD1 (5 bases). CDR1 is KGHSH and CDR2 is LQKENI in the germline V gene. Trimming removed 3 bases from V and 3 bases from J, with 9 bases in between. CDR3 length: 13 residues. The DNA of the CDR3 is TGTGCCAGCTCACCTTCCGACAGCTACGAGCAGTACTTC. Protein: CASSPSDSYEQYF.

The chain joins TRBV5-6 to TRBJ2-1, with a possible D match to TRBD1 (5 bases). The CDR3 runs 16 residues. Germline lookup yields CDR1 SGHDT and CDR2 YYEEEE. The V end lost 1 base, the J end lost 6 bases, and 17 bases lay between the germline ends. Here the CDR3 DNA reads TGTGCCAGCAGCTTGAGGGGCTACCTCACGGGCAATGAGCAGTTCTTC. Its protein product is CASSLRGYLTGNEQFF.

This clone was detected once. The chain combines TRBV19 with TRBJ2-2; tentatively, D is TRBD2 (5 bases). The CDR3 is 14 amino acids. V dropped 3 bases and J dropped 4 bases, with 9 bases sitting between them. Germline V lookup: CDR1 LNHDA, CDR2 SQIVND (reference sequence). For the CDR3, the DNA is TGTGCCAGTAGTATTGGAGCGGCCACCGGGGAGCTGTTTTTT. The encoded protein is CASSIGAATGELFF.

This chain links TRBV19 with TRBJ1-2, with D possibly matching TRBD1 (6 bases). Per germline, CDR1 LNHDA and CDR2 SQIVND (reference sequence). There are 12 residues in the CDR3. V lost 7 bases and J lost 6, with 12 bases in between. In nucleotides, the CDR3 is TGTGCCAGTAACAGGGAGGGTAATGGCTACACCTTC. Its translation: CASNREGNGYTF. Supplemented by reference TRBV19 and TRBJ1-2, the full variable domain reads DGGITQSPKYLFRKEGQNVTLSCEQNLNHDAMYWYRQDPGQGLRLIYYSQIVNDFQKGDIAEGYSVSREKKESFPLTVTSAQKNPTAFYLCASNREGNGYTFGSGTRLTVV.

J is TRBJ2-5 and V is TRBV7-8, with 11 bases fitting TRBD2. From germline, CDR1 is SGHVS and CDR2 FQNEAQ. J was trimmed by 5 bases and V by 5 bases; bases with no gene match: 4. This CDR3 has 14 residues. For the CDR3, the DNA is TGTGCCAGCAGCGGGTCTAGCGGGGGGGAGACCCAGTACTTC. It yields the protein CASSGSSGGETQYF.

This chain links TRBV19 with TRBJ1-5; no clear D. The germline V gene has CDR1 LNHDA and CDR2 SQIVND (reference sequence). V lost 5 bases and J lost 5, with 25 bases in between. The CDR3 consists of 18 residues. As DNA, the CDR3 is TGTGCCAGTAGTCCCCTGCCGACGGATTTAGGGAGGGATCAGCCCCAGCATTTT. Translation: CASSPLPTDLGRDQPQHF.

The rearrangement links TRBV9 to TRBJ2-2; the D gene is possibly TRBD2 (7 bases). The CDR3 totals 18 residues. In germline, CDR1 is SGDLS, CDR2 YYNGEE. Trimming removed 3 bases from V and 1 base from J, with 19 bases in between. In DNA form, the CDR3 reads TGTGCCAGCAGCGCCTCCACGGGGGGCGGGAGGAACACCGGGGAGCTGTTTTTT. This gives the protein CASSASTGGGRNTGELFF.

The chain employs TRBV23-1 and TRBJ1-2, with 7 bases lining up with TRBD1. TRBV23-1 falls under the ORF class, with uncertain function. CDR3 length equals 12 residues. After removal of 8 bases from V and 5 bases from J, the junction contained 5 bases not matched to a gene. DNA of the CDR3: TGCGCCAGCGGCCAGGGGGATTATGGCTACACCTTC. This codes for CASGQGDYGYTF.

The genes are TRBV19 and TRBJ1-4; possibly TRBD1 for D (6 bases). The germline CDR1 and CDR2 sequences are LNHDA and SQIVND (reference sequence). Trimming removed 7 bases at V and 3 bases at J, with 15 bases between. The length of the CDR3 is 15 residues. The CDR3 region is CASTLQGGANEKLFF. In nucleotides, the CDR3 is TGTGCCAGTACCCTACAGGGAGGGGCTAATGAAAAACTGTTTTTT.

This chain links TRBV7-8 with TRBJ1-6; 7 nucleotides line up with TRBD1. Germline V gene data show CDR1 as SGHVS and CDR2 as FQNEAQ. There are 15 residues in the CDR3. J gave up 6 bases and V 1 base, and 3 bases lay outside the gene matches. For the CDR3, the DNA is TGTGCCAGCAGCTTAGTTGGACAGGCTAATTCACCCCTCCACTTT. Residues: CASSLVGQANSPLHF.

The CDR3 sequence: CATSVRGLYGYTF. In nucleotides, the CDR3 is TGTGCCACCAGCGTCAGGGGGCTCTATGGCTACACCTTC. V gene TRBV15 combines with J gene TRBJ1-2, with TRBD1 matching 8 bases. With 5 bases clipped from V and 4 bases from J, the junction kept 3 bases outside the gene matches. Per germline, CDR1 LNHNV and CDR2 YYDKDF (reference sequence). This CDR3 comprises 13 residues.

This chain links TRBV28 with TRBJ1-2, with 10 bases lining up with TRBD1. The CDR3 totals 14 residues. CDR1 is MDHEN and CDR2 is SYDVKM in the germline V gene. Trimming at V came to 3 bases and at J to 9 bases, leaving 7 bases not matched to a gene. CDR3 in DNA: TGTGCCAGCAGTTTGGTTGAGGACAGGGGGAGCTACACCTTC. As protein: CASSLVEDRGSYTF.

The rearrangement joins TRBV7-8 to TRBJ2-1; D gene ambiguous. Germline assignment: CDR1 SGHVS and CDR2 FQNEAQ. CDR3 length equals 13 residues. The V and J ends lost 1 base and 2 bases respectively, with 3 bases between them. Here the CDR3 reads CASSLVTYNEQFF. The CDR3 DNA reads as TGTGCCAGCAGCTTAGTCACCTACAATGAGCAGTTCTTC.

The chain couples TRBV5-1 to TRBJ2-1; TRBD2 aligns across 7 bases. With 3 bases clipped from V and 1 base from J, the junction kept 7 bases outside the gene matches. From germline, CDR1 is SGHRS and CDR2 YFSETQ. The length of the CDR3 is 16 residues. The CDR3 sequence: CASSSPRERSYNEQFF. For the CDR3, the DNA is TGCGCCAGCAGCTCCCCGCGGGAGAGGTCCTACAATGAGCAGTTCTTC.

The rearrangement links TRBV19 to TRBJ2-2; TRBD2 matches 9 bases. V was pared by 5 bases and J by 7 bases, with 11 bases of the junction left unmatched. CDR3 length: 16 amino acids. CDR1 and CDR2 from the germline V gene are LNHDA and SQIVND (reference sequence). The DNA of the CDR3 is TGTGCCAGTAGTCCCAGGGGCGGGAGGGCCCTCGGGGAGCTGTTTTTT. It yields the protein CASSPRGGRALGELFF.

The V and J genes are TRBV6-2 or TRBV6-3 and TRBJ1-2; TRBD1 matches 7 bases. The CDR3 sequence is 13 residues long. V lost 4 bases to trimming and J lost 6 bases; unmatched junction nucleotides: 5. Germline loops: CDR1 MNHEY, CDR2 SVGEGT. In DNA, the CDR3 is TGTGCCAGCAGTTCCAATGACAGGGATGGCTACACCTTC. This codes for CASSSNDRDGYTF.

In DNA, the CDR3 is TGTGCCAGAAGCTTGGTGGCTAGCGGGAGGGTGACCTACAATGAGCAGTTCTTC. Translated: CARSLVASGRVTYNEQFF. The chain carries TRBV5-3 and TRBJ2-1, with 12 bases matching TRBD2. TRBV5-3 is marked as an open reading frame, function uncertain. This CDR3 has 18 amino acids. V was pared by 0 bases and J by 2 bases, with 6 bases of the junction left unmatched.

There are a few counts of this clone. The CDR3 loop reads CASSPRTDSGNTIYF. CDR3 coding DNA: TGTGCCAGTAGTCCTAGGACTGACTCTGGAAACACCATATATTTT. The V and J genes are TRBV19 and TRBJ1-3; D gene unclear. Germline CDR1 and CDR2: LNHDA and SQIVND (reference sequence). The V end was cut by 5 bases, the J end by 0 bases, with 11 bases between. This CDR3 is built from 15 residues.

A single count supports this clone. The J gene is TRBJ2-1, the V gene TRBV5-4, with D perhaps TRBD2 (6 bases). There are 16 residues in the CDR3. Germline V CDR1 and CDR2: SGHNT, YYREEE (reference sequence). Trimming took off 4 bases at V and 8 bases at J, with 22 bases between the two ends. CDR3 protein: CASSPRTNSIGDEQFF. In DNA form, the CDR3 reads TGTGCCAGCAGCCCTAGGACTAACTCAATTGGGGATGAGCAGTTCTTC.

The genes are TRBV3-1 (or the pseudogene TRBV3-2) and TRBJ2-5; possible D gene TRBD1, 6 bases. From germline, CDR1 is LGHDT and CDR2 YNNKEL (reference sequence). This CDR3 has 13 residues. Deletions cut 0 bases from V and 6 bases from J, with 8 bases between. The CDR3 loop is CASSQDRGKTQYF. The CDR3, as DNA: TGTGCCAGCAGCCAAGATAGGGGGAAGACCCAGTACTTC.

The rearrangement links TRBV19 to TRBJ2-3; D is perhaps TRBD2 (5 bases). The CDR3 consists of 13 residues. Germline lookup yields CDR1 LNHDA and CDR2 SQIVND (reference sequence). V was trimmed by 7 bases and J by 6 bases, leaving 14 bases between them. The CDR3, as DNA: TGTGCCAGTACCCCTAGGGAGCAGGATACGCAGTATTTT. This translates into CASTPREQDTQYF. Drawing the rest from reference TRBV19 and TRBJ2-3, the complete variable domain is DGGITQSPKYLFRKEGQNVTLSCEQNLNHDAMYWYRQDPGQGLRLIYYSQIVNDFQKGDIAEGYSVSREKKESFPLTVTSAQKNPTAFYLCASTPREQDTQYFGPGTRLTVL.

V and J are TRBV6-6 and TRBJ1-1; tentative D call: TRBD1 (6 bases). V dropped 6 bases and J dropped 0 bases, with 17 bases sitting between them. Germline CDR1 reads MNHNY; CDR2 reads SVGAGI (reference sequence). The CDR3 has 16 residues. The CDR3 loop reads CASSLRTGFMNTEAFF. In DNA form, the CDR3 reads TGTGCCAGCAGCTTAAGAACAGGGTTCATGAACACTGAAGCTTTCTTT.

The chain recombines TRBV19 with TRBJ2-1; 10 bases fit TRBD2. The trim removed 3 bases at V and 0 bases at J, leaving 2 bases unmatched. Germline V gives CDR1 LNHDA, CDR2 SQIVND (reference sequence). This CDR3 is built from 16 residues. CDR3 sequence reads: CASSILAGVSYNEQFF. In nucleotides, the CDR3 is TGTGCCAGTAGTATTCTAGCGGGAGTCTCCTACAATGAGCAGTTCTTC.

This chain uses TRBV19 with TRBJ2-1; 8 positions agree with TRBD2. The germline V gene has CDR1 LNHDA and CDR2 SQIVND (reference sequence). The CDR3 sequence is 15 residues long. With V trimmed by 0 bases and J by 9 bases, 7 bases remained unmatched. The CDR3 is CASSIERAGVGEQFF. The CDR3 nucleotides read TGTGCCAGTAGTATAGAACGAGCGGGAGTCGGTGAGCAGTTCTTC.

V and J are TRBV7-3 and TRBJ1-1; D is unresolved. V lost 5 bases and J 1 base, leaving 11 bases between the germline ends. CDR1 and CDR2 (germline): SGHTA, FQGTGA. The CDR3 covers 14 residues. CDR3 protein: CASSPTSTNTEAFF. In nucleotides, the CDR3 is TGTGCCAGCAGCCCAACCTCTACGAACACTGAAGCTTTCTTT. Complete variable domain (other parts from reference TRBV7-3 and TRBJ1-1): GAGVSQTPSNKVTEKGKYVELRCDPISGHTALYWYRQSLGQGPEFLIYFQGTGAADDSGLPNDRFFAVRPEGSVSTLKIQRTERGDSAVYLCASSPTSTNTEAFFGQGTRLTVV.